These 13 T cell receptor beta chains originate from one sample sequenced in a study of blood T cell repertoires in COVID-19. Sequencing was performed with immunoSEQ multiplex PCR; in TCRdb, only in-frame clones are kept and a portion is missing. The sample consists of under 350,000 clones, nearly 90% of them appearing once. Input material: PBMCs or T cells enriched from blood (not recorded which). These receptors were taken from a woman in her fifties or sixties who had recovered from COVID-19.

The chain links TRBV7-9 to TRBJ1-2; D is ambiguous. Germline loops: CDR1 SEHNR, CDR2 FQNEAQ (reference sequence). The V gene lost 2 bases and the J gene lost 8 bases, with 9 bases spanning the gap. This CDR3 comprises 12 residues. The CDR3 DNA reads as TGTGCCAGCAGCTTACGGGATGGGGGCTACACCTTC. Translating it yields CASSLRDGGYTF. Full variable domain (rest looked up from reference TRBV7-9 and TRBJ1-2): DTGVSQNPRHKITKRGQNVTFRCDPISEHNRLYWYRQTLGQGPEFLTYFQNEAQLEKSRLLSDRFSAERPKGSFSTLEIQRTEQGDSAMYLCASSLRDGGYTFGSGTRLTVV.

J is TRBJ1-5 and V is TRBV6-5; D uncertain. V was trimmed by 8 bases and J by 3 bases, leaving 11 bases between them. Germline CDR1 MNHEY, CDR2 SVGAGI. The length of the CDR3 is 13 residues. CDR3 amino acids: CASQIRDNQPQHF. The CDR3 region has the DNA TGTGCCAGCCAAATACGGGACAATCAGCCCCAGCATTTT.

This clone has a handful of counts. J is TRBJ1-6 and V is TRBV19; D is unclear. CDR1 and CDR2 (germline): LNHDA, SQIVND (reference sequence). V lost 2 bases and J lost 10, with 6 bases in between. This CDR3 comprises 12 residues. In nucleotides, the CDR3 is TGTGCCAGTAGTATAAAGAGCTCACCCCTCCACTTT. It specifies CASSIKSSPLHF.

V gene TRBV11-3 combines with J gene TRBJ2-3, with D hard to call. CDR1 is SGHNT, CDR2 YENEEA, per germline. The CDR3 is 15 amino acids. With 0 bases removed from V and 4 bases from J, the gap between germline ends came to 11 bases. In DNA form, the CDR3 reads TGTGCCAGCAGCTTAGATCCCCTCCCCTCAGATACGCAGTATTTT. Amino acid sequence: CASSLDPLPSDTQYF.

CDR3 DNA: TGTGCCAGCGGCATCGCGGGCTCTGGAAACACCATATATTTT. Its translation is CASGIAGSGNTIYF. This chain uses TRBV28 with TRBJ1-3; no clear D. CDR1 and CDR2 (germline): MDHEN, SYDVKM. This CDR3 has 14 residues. V shed 8 bases and J shed 0 bases, with 11 bases lying between them.

The table lists this clone with a few counts. This chain uses TRBV19 with TRBJ1-5; 8 positions agree with TRBD1. CDR3 size: 15 residues. The J segment lost 7 bases and the V segment lost 5 bases, leaving 10 bases of the junction unmatched. Germline CDR1 is LNHDA and CDR2 is SQIVND (reference sequence). The CDR3 sequence: CASSPTGVGVQPQHF. The CDR3 DNA reads as TGTGCCAGTAGTCCGACAGGGGTTGGGGTCCAGCCCCAGCATTTT.

This clone was picked up a small number of times. The chain carries TRBV7-8 and TRBJ2-1, with 9 bases that match TRBD2. Germline trimming cut 5 bases from V and 4 bases from J; bases unmatched to any gene: 9. Germline values: CDR1 SGHVS, CDR2 FQNEAQ. This CDR3 has 16 residues. CDR3 sequence: CASSNKGLAGYNEQFF. The CDR3 nucleotides read TGTGCCAGCAGCAACAAAGGGCTAGCGGGATACAATGAGCAGTTCTTC.

This chain connects TRBV30 to TRBJ1-6; unclear D gene. The ends were cut back, 4 bases at V and 8 bases at J, with 9 bases in the middle. CDR1 is GTSNPN and CDR2 is SVGIG in the germline V gene (reference sequence). The CDR3 is 12 amino acids. CDR3 loop: CAWKIIYSPLHF. The CDR3 DNA reads as TGTGCCTGGAAAATCATTTATTCACCCCTCCACTTT.

This clone was seen a handful of times. This chain joins TRBV7-9 and TRBJ2-2; D might be TRBD2 (6 bases). CDR1 is SEHNR and CDR2 is FQNEAQ in the germline V gene (reference sequence). The CDR3 consists of 16 residues. V was cut by 1 base and J by 5 bases, with 14 bases left in between. The CDR3 here is CASSLVGGSGTGELFF. The CDR3 DNA reads as TGTGCCAGCAGCTTAGTTGGGGGGAGTGGAACCGGGGAGCTGTTTTTT.

V is TRBV28 and J is TRBJ1-2; no reliable D call. The CDR3 extends over 12 amino acids. The V gene's germline CDR1 is MDHEN and CDR2 SYDVKM. V lost 3 bases and J 3 bases, leaving 5 bases between the germline ends. CDR3 in DNA: TGTGCCAGCAGTTTTCAGGACTATGGCTACACCTTC. Translated, it gives CASSFQDYGYTF.

The chain recombines TRBV15 with TRBJ1-5; TRBD1 aligns across 7 bases. V gave up 0 bases and J gave up 5 bases; unmatched junction bases: 4. Germline V gives CDR1 LNHNV, CDR2 YYDKDF (reference sequence). This CDR3 spans 15 amino acids. CDR3 loop: CATSREGRGDQPQHF. CDR3 in DNA: TGTGCCACCAGCAGAGAAGGCAGGGGGGATCAGCCCCAGCATTTT.

This chain links TRBV29-1 with TRBJ1-3; D may be TRBD1 (5 bases). V was cut by 6 bases and J by 4 bases, with 10 bases left in between. Germline values: CDR1 SQVTM, CDR2 ANQGSEA. The CDR3 has 12 amino acids. The CDR3 region is CSVRDLGNTIYF. The CDR3 coding sequence is TGCAGCGTGCGGGACCTCGGAAACACCATATATTTT.

The chain links TRBV9 to TRBJ1-3, with TRBD1 identical over 10 bases. CDR1 is SGDLS and CDR2 is YYNGEE in the germline V gene. J gave up 4 bases and V 4 bases, and 8 bases lay outside the gene matches. This CDR3 has 16 residues. The CDR3 coding sequence is TGTGCCAGCAGCCTCAGACAGGGGGCGGCCGGAAACACCATATATTTT. Amino acids: CASSLRQGAAGNTIYF.